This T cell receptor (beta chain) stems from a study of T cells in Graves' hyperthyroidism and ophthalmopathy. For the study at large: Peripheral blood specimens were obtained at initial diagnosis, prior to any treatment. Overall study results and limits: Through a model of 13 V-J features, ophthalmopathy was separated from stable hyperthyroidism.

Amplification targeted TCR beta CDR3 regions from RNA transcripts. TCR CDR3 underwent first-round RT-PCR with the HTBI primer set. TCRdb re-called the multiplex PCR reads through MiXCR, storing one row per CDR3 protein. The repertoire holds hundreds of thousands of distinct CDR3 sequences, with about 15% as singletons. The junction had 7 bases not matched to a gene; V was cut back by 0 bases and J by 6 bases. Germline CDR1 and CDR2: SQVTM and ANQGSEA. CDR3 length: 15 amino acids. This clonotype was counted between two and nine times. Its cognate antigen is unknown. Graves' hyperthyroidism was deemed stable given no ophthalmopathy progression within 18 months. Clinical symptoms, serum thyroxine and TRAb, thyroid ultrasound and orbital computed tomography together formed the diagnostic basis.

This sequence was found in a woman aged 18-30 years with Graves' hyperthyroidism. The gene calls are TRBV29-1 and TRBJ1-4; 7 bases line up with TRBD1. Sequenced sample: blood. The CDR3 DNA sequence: TGCAGCGTTGAAGAACGTAACAGGGGAGATGAAAAACTGTTTTTT. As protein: CSVEERNRGDEKLFF.